This record covers a single T cell receptor (beta chain). Germline V gives CDR1 MDHEN, CDR2 SYDVKM. V shed 6 bases, J shed 5 bases, and the junction held 13 bases outside the gene matches. The CDR3 runs to 16 residues. This specimen comes from a study of cytomegalovirus exposure and HLA in healthy donors. The PCR contained 60 Vbeta and 13 Jbeta primers. Per the authors' pipeline: The authors later counted approximately 80 million unique TCR beta chains, some 12 million of them shared. Sequencing used immunoSEQ multiplex PCR; TCRdb keeps in-frame clones, though not all of them. V, J and clone size derive from that table, while D and trimming were established from the DNA sequence. Among more than 100,000 clones listed, 83% were seen once.

The clonotype comes from a man in his forties in good health and CMV-seronegative. V and J are TRBV28 and TRBJ2-7; 10 bases align to TRBD1. Sequenced material: PBMCs. CDR3 nucleotides: TGTGCCAGCAGCACACTCCGGACAGGGGGTCTAAACGAGCAGTACTTC. Translation gives CASSTLRTGGLNEQYF.